What follows are 6 T cell receptor beta chains derived from one specimen sequenced in a study of T cells in Graves' hyperthyroidism and ophthalmopathy. Using RNA transcripts as the source, TCR beta CDR3 regions were amplified. During a first-round RT-PCR of the TCR CDR3, the HTBI primer set was used. TCRdb re-called the multiplex PCR reads through MiXCR, storing one row per CDR3 protein. The sample lists 600,000 or so distinct CDR3 sequences, about 45% occurring once. Sample: peripheral blood or thyroid tissue (not recorded which). The receptor source for this set is a woman between 18 and 30 years old with Graves' hyperthyroidism.

V and J are TRBV13 and TRBJ2-5; 9 nucleotides line up with TRBD1. This CDR3 is 15 amino acids long. V trimming: 7 bases; J trimming: 5 bases; junction bases outside the gene matches: 11. The germline CDR1 and CDR2 sequences are PRHDT and FYEKMQ (reference sequence). DNA for the CDR3: TGTGCCAGCACGAGGACAGGGGTATCGGTGGAGACCCAGTACTTC. As protein: CASTRTGVSVETQYF.

As for this clonotype: A read error may account for a junction end that differs from germline. The chain joins TRBV10-3 to TRBJ2-7, with D possibly being TRBD2 (5 bases). This CDR3 has 17 residues. Germline V CDR1 and CDR2: ENHRY, SYGVKD. CDR3 loop: CASSELQRVGVPYEQYF. CDR3 coding DNA: TGTGCCAGCAGTGAGTTACAGAGGGTCGGGGTTCCATACGAGCAGTACTTC.

V usage is TRBV15 and J usage is TRBJ1-6, with unresolved D. The CDR3 extends over 16 amino acids. CDR1 is LNHNV, CDR2 YYDKDF, per germline (reference sequence). Trimming cost V 4 bases and J 2 bases, with 12 bases left between them. The CDR3 DNA reads TGTGCCACCAGCACCGCTGGTCAGACCTATAATTCACCCCTCCACTTT. It specifies CATSTAGQTYNSPLHF.

This clonotype was picked up many times. The rearrangement uses TRBV19 and TRBJ1-5, with a weak D call TRBD1 (6 bases). Per germline, CDR1 LNHDA and CDR2 SQIVND (reference sequence). The CDR3 runs 13 residues. V was shortened by 6 bases and J by 6 bases, with 12 bases between the two germline ends. The CDR3 nucleotides are TGTGCCAGTAGCACTCAGGGGACTCAGCCCCAGCATTTT. Translated: CASSTQGTQPQHF.

The rearrangement uses TRBV25-1 and TRBJ1-4, with TRBD2 matching over 7 bases. TRBJ2-2 matches the DNA end more closely, so the J call is doubtful. The CDR3 totals 17 residues. In germline, CDR1 is MGHDK, CDR2 SYGVNS. CDR3 residues: CASSALGASGITGELFF. CDR3 nucleotide sequence: TGTGCCAGCAGTGCTTTAGGGGCCAGCGGGATCACCGGGGAGCTGTTTTTT.

V and J are TRBV20-1 and TRBJ2-6; 8 bases align to TRBD2. Trimming took 0 bases from V and 0 from J; bases not matched to a gene: 7. Germline V lookup: CDR1 DFQATT, CDR2 SNEGSKA (reference sequence). The CDR3 totals 18 residues. The CDR3 sequence: CSARDPTSASSGANVLTF. In DNA form, the CDR3 reads TGCAGTGCTAGAGACCCGACTAGCGCAAGCTCTGGGGCCAACGTCCTGACTTTC.